A selection of T cell receptor beta chains follows, all from one sample in a study of STAT5B mutations in CD4+ large granular lymphocyte leukemia. Sequencing was performed with immunoSEQ multiplex PCR; in TCRdb, only in-frame clones are kept and a portion is missing. There are fewer than 50,000 clones in the sample; about 80% occur only once, and approximately 0.6% lies in the top ten. Material: CD4+ T cells from blood buffy coats. These receptors came from a human donor in good health. The CDR3 runs from the conserved cysteine through the conserved F or W. A D gene is named only where the DNA matches it firmly.

CDR3 length,V gene,D gene,CDR3 protein
16,TRBV10-3,TRBD2,CAISELGGDTKNIQYF
14,TRBV9,TRBD2,CASSPRTSSDTQYF
15,TRBV19,NA,CASSMGVTHYNEQFF
14,TRBV7-9,NA,CASSLVGSNQPQHF
14,TRBV6-5,TRBD1,CASSFRGRIYEQYF
14,TRBV18,TRBD1,CASSPDRTNTEAFF
16,TRBV11-3,NA,CASSLVARGSGYEQYF
14,TRBV7-2,NA,CASSLEWQGGELFF
13,TRBV11-2,NA,CASSWRGSYEQYF
15,TRBV5-4,NA,CASSRGGDAPTPLHF
15,TRBV5-1,NA,CASSFRGANTGELFF
18,TRBV7-2,NA,CASSLKGRGPTSTDTQYF
15,TRBV5-5,NA,CASSDTRRSTDTQYF
16,TRBV7-2,NA,CASSREGVGNQETQYF
12,TRBV5-1,NA,CASSQIGYGYTF
13,TRBV5-5,TRBD1,CASSIQGGETQYF
15,TRBV14,NA,CASSPLRSGANVLTF
14,TRBV5-6,NA,CASSLEDGTYEQYF
13,TRBV27,NA,CASRLKRGTEAFF
13,TRBV6-6,NA,CASSPPQEETQYF
15,TRBV4-1,TRBD1,CASSRGQVLGNTIYF
13,TRBV29-1,NA,CSVVPQTNTEAFF